This T cell receptor (beta chain) is drawn from a study of T-cell memory formation after mild COVID-19. From 5'RACE with constant-segment primers came TCR alpha and TCR beta cDNA libraries that carried sample barcodes and UMIs. TCRdb independently ran MiXCR on the 5' RACE reads; one entry per CDR3 protein. This sample has approximately 150,000 distinct CDR3 sequences, with roughly 6.2% found just once. In this sample, this clonotype turned up many times. Its antigen is unknown. Trimming left V 1 base short and J 2 bases short, with 15 bases between. CDR1 and CDR2 from the germline V gene are SGHRS and YFSETQ. This CDR3 comprises 17 residues. Study-wide points: CD4+ bias marked clones expanding day 15 to 37, unlike balanced contracting clones.

This TCR derives from an adult woman who had mild COVID-19 (a few samples of this study predate the infection). Cell type and time point are not known. Sequences were obtained from PBMCs or a T cell subset sorted from them (not recorded which). This rearrangement joins TRBV5-1 to TRBJ2-2; D is unresolved. CDR3 coding DNA: TGCGCCAGCAGCTTGACCCCCCCAGGCCTCAACACCGGGGAGCTGTTTTTT. Protein: CASSLTPPGLNTGELFF.